Sequencing of this T cell receptor beta chain was carried out in a study of shared T cell receptors in the human thymus. Sequencing was performed with immunoSEQ multiplex PCR; in TCRdb, only in-frame clones are kept and a portion is missing. The table has about 610,000 clones, 88% seen once. The length of the CDR3 is 20 residues. Losses at the gene ends were 5 bases for V and 2 bases for J; bases not matched to a gene: 17. Germline loops: CDR1 ENHRY, CDR2 SYGVKD. The same sample was also used in a study of human thymus T cells. That study reports: Resections removed during corrective heart surgery provided the thymus tissue used. Thymic and blood repertoires appeared to show biased V and J gene usage. Related reports documented highly overlapping thymic repertoires among unrelated individuals.

Sequenced input: thymocytes. The V gene is TRBV10-3, the J gene TRBJ2-7, with 14 bases aligning to TRBD2. This receptor was obtained from a boy in the first two years of life with a congenital heart defect. The CDR3 protein is CAISPIPGLAGDGWAYEQYF. The DNA of the CDR3 is TGTGCCATCAGTCCAATACCGGGACTAGCGGGAGATGGGTGGGCCTACGAGCAGTACTTC.